This TCR beta chain was captured by sequencing in a study of resident and recirculating memory T cells in vitiligo. TCRdb keeps only in-frame clones here, not all; method: immunoSEQ multiplex PCR. Among around 70,000 clones, 91% were seen once, and the ten largest hold roughly 5%. CDR1 SGDLS and CDR2 YYNGEE come from the germline V gene. The CDR3 spans 16 residues. V gave up 3 bases and J gave up 0 bases, with 13 bases separating them. This sequence was found in a male donor with vitiligo. Sequences were obtained from blood. The chain couples TRBV9 to TRBJ1-3, with D perhaps TRBD1 (6 bases). CDR3: CASSGRQEGSGNTIYF. The CDR3, as DNA: TGTGCCAGCAGCGGTCGACAGGAAGGCTCTGGAAACACCATATATTTT.